These 14 T cell receptor beta chains were all obtained from the same sample, sequenced in a study of blood T cell repertoires in COVID-19 (dated by TCRdb to 2019 to 2021). The method was the immunoSEQ multiplex PCR assay. This immuneACCESS table, as held by TCRdb, lists in-frame sequences with V and J called but not all clones. Of the missing ones, under half trace to an unresolved V gene in checked studies; the others have no known cause. This sample comprises 650,000 to 800,000 clones, about 90% of them detected only once. Clones ranked in the top ten supply approximately 0.25% of the sample. The sequenced material came from peripheral blood. These receptors originate from a woman aged 18-29 years with acute or convalescent COVID-19.

The CDR3 region is CASRGGSEAFF. The CDR3 DNA is TGTGCCAGCAGAGGGGGTTCTGAAGCTTTCTTT. V usage is TRBV27 and J usage is TRBJ1-1; possible D gene TRBD1, 6 bases. The germline V gene encodes CDR1 MNHEY and CDR2 SMNVEV (reference sequence). V dropped 6 bases and J dropped 6 bases, with 8 bases sitting between them. This CDR3 has 11 residues.

The chain combines TRBV6-5 with TRBJ1-6, with D hard to call. This CDR3 region has 14 residues. Germline CDR1 and CDR2: MNHEY and SVGAGI. Trimming left V 6 bases short and J 7 bases short, with 13 bases between. The CDR3 loop is CASSQPDGNSPLHF. In nucleotides, the CDR3 is TGTGCCAGCAGCCAGCCAGACGGGAATTCACCCCTCCACTTT.

The chain couples TRBV30 to TRBJ1-3; the D gene is possibly TRBD1 (6 bases). In germline, CDR1 is GTSNPN, CDR2 SVGIG (reference sequence). The CDR3 spans 18 residues. V lost 4 bases, J lost 0 bases, and 22 bases lay in between. CDR3 sequence reads: CAWNRLQTGSRSGNTIYF. In nucleotides, the CDR3 is TGTGCCTGGAACAGACTCCAGACAGGTTCCCGCTCTGGAAACACCATATATTTT.

The V gene is TRBV29-1, the J gene TRBJ1-1; 8 nucleotides line up with TRBD1. The CDR3 has 13 residues. Germline V gene data show CDR1 as SQVTM and CDR2 as ANQGSEA. The V segment lost 4 bases and the J segment 10 bases; nucleotides outside the gene matches: 11. CDR3 in DNA: TGCAGCGTTGGGACAGGGTATTTCGGAGGAGCTTTCTTT. This sequence encodes CSVGTGYFGGAFF.

The chain joins TRBV7-9 to TRBJ2-5, with 9 bases lining up with TRBD1. V trimming: 3 bases; J trimming: 2 bases; junction bases outside the gene matches: 7. Germline CDR1 is SEHNR and CDR2 is FQNEAQ (reference sequence). CDR3 length: 16 amino acids. CDR3 DNA: TGTGCCAGCAGCTTTGGAGACAGGGGGGGTCAAGAGACCCAGTACTTC. Amino acids: CASSFGDRGGQETQYF.

CDR3 DNA: TGTGCCAGCAGCCAAGAACTAGCGGGGTCGGATACGCAGTATTTT. Its translation: CASSQELAGSDTQYF. The rearrangement links TRBV4-2 to TRBJ2-3; 10 nucleotides line up with TRBD2. Germline V gives CDR1 LGHNA, CDR2 YNFKEQ. Germline trimming cut 0 bases from V and 6 bases from J; bases unmatched to any gene: 3. The CDR3 loop spans 15 amino acids.

The chain has TRBV6-5 and TRBJ1-2; no clear D gene. Trimming cost V 7 bases and J 6 bases, with 18 bases left between them. The CDR3 extends over 14 amino acids. Germline V gene sequence: CDR1 MNHEY, CDR2 SVGAGI. The CDR3 sequence: CASTINEPSHGYTF. The DNA of the CDR3 is TGTGCCAGCACAATTAATGAGCCCTCCCATGGCTACACCTTC.

The chain carries TRBV30 and TRBJ1-6; perhaps TRBD1 as D (5 bases). Looked up from germline, CDR1 is GTSNPN and CDR2 is SVGIG (reference sequence). Trimming removed 2 bases at V and 8 bases at J, with 16 bases between. The CDR3 spans 15 residues. The CDR3 loop is CAWSSSRVTHSPLHF. The DNA of the CDR3 is TGTGCCTGGAGTTCGTCCAGGGTTACGCATTCACCCCTCCACTTT.

The chain employs TRBV29-1 and TRBJ2-1; D perhaps matches TRBD2 (6 bases). V was pared by 7 bases and J by 6 bases, with 19 bases between. The germline CDR1 and CDR2 sequences are SQVTM and ANQGSEA. The CDR3 consists of 14 residues. The CDR3 here is CSALWRGRSNEQFF. CDR3 nucleotides: TGCAGCGCCCTCTGGCGGGGCCGTTCCAATGAGCAGTTCTTC.

The chain has TRBV9 and TRBJ2-1; the match to TRBD2 covers 8 bases. The V segment lost 3 bases and the J segment 9 bases; nucleotides outside the gene matches: 14. The CDR3 consists of 16 residues. Germline V gene lookup returns CDR1 SGDLS and CDR2 YYNGEE. The CDR3 DNA reads TGTGCCAGCAGCGCCCGGACTAGCCGGGGTCCGGGTGAGCAGTTCTTC. This sequence encodes CASSARTSRGPGEQFF.

This clone occurred a few times. J is TRBJ2-7 and V is TRBV11-2; 9 bases agree with TRBD2. The germline CDR1 and CDR2 sequences are SGHAT and FQNNGV. This CDR3 has 18 amino acids. V was clipped by 2 bases and J by 0 bases; unmatched bases: 11. CDR3 sequence reads: CASSLKRHASGVSYEQYF. The CDR3 DNA reads as TGTGCCAGCAGCTTAAAGCGCCATGCTAGCGGGGTCTCCTACGAGCAGTACTTC.

In this sample, this clone turned up once. The V gene is TRBV19, the J gene TRBJ1-5; D unresolved. The CDR3 extends over 16 amino acids. V lost 1 base and J lost 3, with 13 bases in between. Germline V lookup: CDR1 LNHDA, CDR2 SQIVND (reference sequence). CDR3 sequence reads: CASSIGRGTSNQPQHF. CDR3 bases: TGTGCCAGTAGTATAGGGAGAGGCACCTCCAATCAGCCCCAGCATTTT.

The J gene is TRBJ1-6, the V gene TRBV5-5; D not certain. In germline, CDR1 is SGHKS, CDR2 YYEKEE (reference sequence). The CDR3 consists of 16 residues. V shed 0 bases and J shed 0 bases, with 7 bases lying between them. The CDR3 here is CASSLADNSYNSPLHF. The DNA for the CDR3 is TGTGCCAGCAGCTTGGCAGACAACTCCTATAATTCACCCCTCCACTTT. Supplemented by reference TRBV5-5 and TRBJ1-6, the full variable domain reads DAGVTQSPTHLIKTRGQQVTLRCSPISGHKSVSWYQQVLGQGPQFIFQYYEKEERGRGNFPDRFSARQFPNYSSELNVNALLLGDSALYLCASSLADNSYNSPLHFGNGTRLTVT.

The chain links TRBV30 to TRBJ1-3; the match to TRBD1 covers 10 bases. CDR1 is GTSNPN and CDR2 is SVGIG in the germline V gene (reference sequence). V was clipped by 0 bases and J by 4 bases; unmatched bases: 9. This CDR3 has 17 residues. CDR3 nucleotide sequence: TGTGCCTGGAGTGTACAGGGGACAGGGGCGCGGGGAAACACCATATATTTT. Translated: CAWSVQGTGARGNTIYF.